These T cell receptor beta chains were read from a single sample in a study of a mutant IDH1 vaccine in newly diagnosed glioma. No antigen has been identified for these receptors. Sequenced by immunoSEQ multiplex PCR; TCRdb stores in-frame clones only, minus some. The sample records nearly 25,000 clones, about 80% being singletons. Specimen: PBMCs, collected from a glioma patient whose treatment included an IDH1 peptide vaccine. These receptors all stem from a man aged 40-49 years with glioma. Some clones in this sample may be carry-over from other donors' samples. Both conserved end residues are part of each CDR3. D genes are given only for firm matches. Only some rows state a clone size, as once, few, many or a class for expanded clones.

j_call,d_call,clone_size,v_call,cdr3_nt,cdr3_aa
TRBJ1-2,TRBD1,.,TRBV5-4,TGTGCCAGCAGCCTGGGGACAGCGACTAACTATGGCTACACCTTC,CASSLGTATNYGYTF
TRBJ2-7,TRBD1,once,TRBV27,TGTGCCAGCAGTTTATCCACGGGACAGGGGTATTCCGAGCAGTACTTC,CASSLSTGQGYSEQYF
TRBJ2-7,TRBD1,.,TRBV5-6,TGTGCCAGCAGCTCGCCGGGACAGGGTTACGAGCAGTACTTC,CASSSPGQGYEQYF
TRBJ1-1,.,.,TRBV10-3,TGTGCCATCAGTTCACAGGGTAGTAACACTGAAGCTTTCTTT,CAISSQGSNTEAFF
TRBJ1-2,.,.,TRBV6-1,TGTGCCAGCAGTCCCTGGGGAAGGGCCAATGGCTACACCTTC,CASSPWGRANGYTF
TRBJ1-3,.,.,TRBV6-5,TGTGCCAGCAGTTACAGCCAGGGCTCTGGAAACACCATATATTTT,CASSYSQGSGNTIYF
TRBJ1-1,.,once,TRBV6-5,TGTGCCAGCAGTTACGAGGGCCGACGGGAAGCTTTCTTT,CASSYEGRREAFF
TRBJ2-7,.,.,TRBV15,TGTGCCACCAGCAGAGATATCCTTGGCAGGGTCCACGAGCAGTACTTC,CATSRDILGRVHEQYF
TRBJ2-7,TRBD1,.,TRBV19,TGTGCCAGTAGTATAGCGGGACAGGGCGCCTACGAGCAGTACTTC,CASSIAGQGAYEQYF
TRBJ1-5,TRBD1,once,TRBV7-2,TGTGCCAGCAGCTTGGACAGGGGACAGCCCCAGCATTTT,CASSLDRGQPQHF
TRBJ1-1,.,.,TRBV5-1,TGCGCCAGCAGCTTTGGCGGGGCCGGTAGGAACACTGAAGCTTTCTTT,CASSFGGAGRNTEAFF
TRBJ1-1,.,once,TRBV5-1,TGCGCCAGCAGCTTGAGGGGGAACACTGAAGCTTTCTTT,CASSLRGNTEAFF
TRBJ2-3,.,.,TRBV4-1,TGCGCCAGCAGCCGCCCATCCACAGATACGCAGTATTTT,CASSRPSTDTQYF
TRBJ1-5,.,.,TRBV6-5,TGTGCCAGCAGTTACGACAATGGGGATACTCAGCCCCAGCATTTT,CASSYDNGDTQPQHF
TRBJ2-7,TRBD2,.,TRBV10-3,TGTGCCATCAGTGATGGACGGGGGGTCTACGAGCAGTACTTC,CAISDGRGVYEQYF
TRBJ1-1,.,.,TRBV13,TGTGCCAGCAGCTCAAGGATCCCAGGGGCCACTGAAGCTTTCTTT,CASSSRIPGATEAFF
TRBJ1-4,TRBD1,.,TRBV5-1,TGCGCCAGCAGCTTACAGGGGGAAAATGAAAAACTGTTTTTT,CASSLQGENEKLFF
TRBJ2-1,.,.,TRBV5-1,TGCGCCAGCAGCTTGTCTCCGGGTTACTACAATGAGCAGTTCTTC,CASSLSPGYYNEQFF
TRBJ1-5,TRBD1,.,TRBV27,TGTGCCAGCAGTTTGGGACAGTCCCAGCCCCAGCATTTT,CASSLGQSQPQHF
TRBJ2-7,TRBD2,.,TRBV9,TGTGCCAGCAGCGCTGGGGGGGGCGAGCAGTACTTC,CASSAGGGEQYF
TRBJ1-5,.,.,TRBV5-8,TGTGCCAGCAGCCCTCCAGGGAGGTATGCCAATCAGCCCCAGCATTTT,CASSPPGRYANQPQHF
TRBJ1-1,.,once,TRBV4-1,TGCGCCAGCAGCCAAGGTTTGCACACGAACACTGAAGCTTTCTTT,CASSQGLHTNTEAFF
TRBJ1-2,.,.,TRBV5-5,TGTGCCAGCAGCTTTAATACCGGGGCGGGAGTCACCTTC,CASSFNTGAGVTF
TRBJ1-2,TRBD1,.,TRBV4-2,TGTGCCAGCAGCCAAGGGGACAGGGGATACTATGGCTACACCTTC,CASSQGDRGYYGYTF
TRBJ2-7,.,.,TRBV6-5,TGTGCCAGCAGTTTACATAATGGGGAGCAGTACTTC,CASSLHNGEQYF
TRBJ2-7,.,.,TRBV30,TGTGCCTGGAGTAAAGGCCCCTACGAGCAGTACTTC,CAWSKGPYEQYF